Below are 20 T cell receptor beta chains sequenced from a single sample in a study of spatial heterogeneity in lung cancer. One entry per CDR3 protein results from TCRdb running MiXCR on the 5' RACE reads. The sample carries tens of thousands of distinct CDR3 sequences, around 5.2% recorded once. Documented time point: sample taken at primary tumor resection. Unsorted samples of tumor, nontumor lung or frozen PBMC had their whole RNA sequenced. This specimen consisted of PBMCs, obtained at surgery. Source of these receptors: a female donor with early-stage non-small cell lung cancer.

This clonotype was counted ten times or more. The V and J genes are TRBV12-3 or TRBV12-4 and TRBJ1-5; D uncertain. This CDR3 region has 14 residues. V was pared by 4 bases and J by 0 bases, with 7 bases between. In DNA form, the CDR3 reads TGTGCCAGCAGTTCCATAGATAGCAATCAGCCCCAGCATTTT. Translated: CASSSIDSNQPQHF.

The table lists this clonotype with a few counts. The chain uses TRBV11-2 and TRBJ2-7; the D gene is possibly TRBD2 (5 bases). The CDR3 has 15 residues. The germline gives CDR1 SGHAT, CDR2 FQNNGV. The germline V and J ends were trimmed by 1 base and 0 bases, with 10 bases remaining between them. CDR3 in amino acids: CASSLGRAGSYEQYF. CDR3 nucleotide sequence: TGTGCCAGCAGCTTAGGGCGGGCAGGCTCCTACGAGCAGTACTTC. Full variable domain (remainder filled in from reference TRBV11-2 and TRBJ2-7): EAGVAQSPRYKIIEKRQSVAFWCNPISGHATLYWYQQILGQGPKLLIQFQNNGVVDDSQLPKDRFSAERLKGVDSTLKIQPAKLEDSAVYLCASSLGRAGSYEQYFGPGTRLTVT.

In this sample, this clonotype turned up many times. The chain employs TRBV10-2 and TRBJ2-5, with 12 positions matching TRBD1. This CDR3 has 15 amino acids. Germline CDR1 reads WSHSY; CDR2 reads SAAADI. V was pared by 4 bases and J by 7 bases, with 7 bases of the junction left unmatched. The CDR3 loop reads CASSGPGQGAGTQYF. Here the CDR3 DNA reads TGCGCCAGCAGTGGCCCGGGACAGGGGGCAGGGACCCAGTACTTC.

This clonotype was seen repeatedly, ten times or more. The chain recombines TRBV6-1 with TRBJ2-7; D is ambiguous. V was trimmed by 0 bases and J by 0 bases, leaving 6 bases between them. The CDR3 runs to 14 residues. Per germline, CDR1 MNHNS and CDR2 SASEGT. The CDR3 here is CASSEATNSYEQYF. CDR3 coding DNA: TGTGCCAGCAGTGAAGCCACCAACTCCTACGAGCAGTACTTC.

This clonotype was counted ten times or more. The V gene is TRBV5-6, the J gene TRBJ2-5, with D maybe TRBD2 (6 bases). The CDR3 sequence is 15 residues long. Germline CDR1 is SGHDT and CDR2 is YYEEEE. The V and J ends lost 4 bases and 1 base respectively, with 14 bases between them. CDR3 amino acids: CASSQTRTAQETQYF. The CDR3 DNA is TGTGCCAGCAGCCAGACTAGAACGGCCCAAGAGACCCAGTACTTC.

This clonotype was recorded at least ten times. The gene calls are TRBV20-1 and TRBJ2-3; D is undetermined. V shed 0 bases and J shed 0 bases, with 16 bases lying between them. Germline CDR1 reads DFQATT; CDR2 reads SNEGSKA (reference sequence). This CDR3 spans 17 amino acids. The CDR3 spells CSARDQAAYSSTDTQYF. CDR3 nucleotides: TGCAGTGCTAGAGATCAGGCAGCGTACTCTAGCACAGATACGCAGTATTTT.

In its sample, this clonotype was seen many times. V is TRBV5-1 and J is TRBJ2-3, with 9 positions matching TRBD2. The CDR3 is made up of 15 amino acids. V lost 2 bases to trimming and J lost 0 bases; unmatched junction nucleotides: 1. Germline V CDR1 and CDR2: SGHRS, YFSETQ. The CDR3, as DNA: TGCGCCAGCAGCTTAACTAGCGGGAGCACAGATACGCAGTATTTT. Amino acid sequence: CASSLTSGSTDTQYF. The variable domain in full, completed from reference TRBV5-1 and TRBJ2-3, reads KAGVTQTPRYLIKTRGQQVTLSCSPISGHRSVSWYQQTPGQGLQFLFEYFSETQRNKGNFPGRFSGRQFSNSRSEMNVSTLELGDSALYLCASSLTSGSTDTQYFGPGTRLTVL.

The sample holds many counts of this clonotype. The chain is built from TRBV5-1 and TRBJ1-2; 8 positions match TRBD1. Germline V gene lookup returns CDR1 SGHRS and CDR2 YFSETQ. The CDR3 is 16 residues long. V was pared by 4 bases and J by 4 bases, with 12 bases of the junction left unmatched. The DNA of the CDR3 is TGCGCCAGCAGCCAGGGGACAGGTCATAAACTCTATGGCTACACCTTC. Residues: CASSQGTGHKLYGYTF.

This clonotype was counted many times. The CDR3 DNA is TGCGCCAGCAGCTTGGCGCCGGGAATTCGTTACAATGAGCAGTTCTTC. Its translation is CASSLAPGIRYNEQFF. The gene calls are TRBV5-1 and TRBJ2-1, with D possibly matching TRBD2 (5 bases). Looked up from germline, CDR1 is SGHRS and CDR2 is YFSETQ. This CDR3 has 16 residues. Trimming took off 0 bases at V and 4 bases at J, with 14 bases between the two ends. The full variable domain, its missing parts supplied by reference TRBV5-1 and TRBJ2-1, is KAGVTQTPRYLIKTRGQQVTLSCSPISGHRSVSWYQQTPGQGLQFLFEYFSETQRNKGNFPGRFSGRQFSNSRSEMNVSTLELGDSALYLCASSLAPGIRYNEQFFGPGTRLTVL.

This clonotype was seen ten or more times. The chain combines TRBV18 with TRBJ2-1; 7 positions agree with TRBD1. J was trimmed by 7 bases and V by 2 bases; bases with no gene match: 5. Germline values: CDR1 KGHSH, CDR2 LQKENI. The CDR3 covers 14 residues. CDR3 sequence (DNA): TGTGCCAGCTCACCAAGTTCAGGGGGTAATGAGCAGTTCTTC. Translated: CASSPSSGGNEQFF. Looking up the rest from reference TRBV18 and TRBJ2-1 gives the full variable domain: NAGVMQNPRHLVRRRGQEARLRCSPMKGHSHVYWYRQLPEEGLKFMVYLQKENIIDESGMPKERFSAEFPKEGPSILRIQQVVRGDSAAYFCASSPSSGGNEQFFGPGTRLTVL.

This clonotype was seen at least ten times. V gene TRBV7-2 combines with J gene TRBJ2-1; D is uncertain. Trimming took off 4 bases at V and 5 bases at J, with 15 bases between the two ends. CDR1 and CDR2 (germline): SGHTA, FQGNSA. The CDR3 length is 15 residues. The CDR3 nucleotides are TGTGCCAGCAGCTCCACACGTTCTCTGAACAATGAGCAGTTCTTC. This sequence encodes CASSSTRSLNNEQFF.

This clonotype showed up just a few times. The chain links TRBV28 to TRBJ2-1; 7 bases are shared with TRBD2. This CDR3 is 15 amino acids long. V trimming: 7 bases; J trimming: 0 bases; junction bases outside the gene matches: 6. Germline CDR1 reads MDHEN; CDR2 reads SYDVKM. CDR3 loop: CASTWGGSSYNEQFF. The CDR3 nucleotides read TGTGCCAGCACATGGGGGGGAAGCTCCTACAATGAGCAGTTCTTC.

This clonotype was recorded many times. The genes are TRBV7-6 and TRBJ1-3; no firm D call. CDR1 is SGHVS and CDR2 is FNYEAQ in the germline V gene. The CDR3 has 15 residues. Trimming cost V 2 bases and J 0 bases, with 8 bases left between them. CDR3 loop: CASSLPGRSGNTIYF. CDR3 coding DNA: TGTGCCAGCAGCTTACCAGGCCGCTCTGGAAACACCATATATTTT.

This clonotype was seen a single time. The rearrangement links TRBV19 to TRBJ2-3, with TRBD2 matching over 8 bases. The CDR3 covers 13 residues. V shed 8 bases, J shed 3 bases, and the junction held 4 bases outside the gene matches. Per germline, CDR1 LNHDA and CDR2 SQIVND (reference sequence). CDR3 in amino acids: CASGTSYTDTQYF. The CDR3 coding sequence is TGTGCCAGTGGGACTAGTTATACAGATACGCAGTATTTT.

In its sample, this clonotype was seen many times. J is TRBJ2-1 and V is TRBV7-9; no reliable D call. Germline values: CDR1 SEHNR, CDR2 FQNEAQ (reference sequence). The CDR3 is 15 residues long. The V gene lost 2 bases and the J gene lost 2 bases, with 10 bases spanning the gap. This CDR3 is CASSLINTAYNEQFF. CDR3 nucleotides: TGTGCCAGCAGCTTAATTAATACAGCCTACAATGAGCAGTTCTTC.

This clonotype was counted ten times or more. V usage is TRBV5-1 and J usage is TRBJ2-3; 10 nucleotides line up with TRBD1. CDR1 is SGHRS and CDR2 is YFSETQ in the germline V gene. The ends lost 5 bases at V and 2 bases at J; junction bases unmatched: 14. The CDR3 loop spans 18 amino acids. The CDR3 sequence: CASSSSAGQGSSTDTQYF. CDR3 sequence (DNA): TGCGCCAGCAGTTCCTCAGCGGGACAGGGGAGTTCCACAGATACGCAGTATTTT. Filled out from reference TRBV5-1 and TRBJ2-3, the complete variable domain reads KAGVTQTPRYLIKTRGQQVTLSCSPISGHRSVSWYQQTPGQGLQFLFEYFSETQRNKGNFPGRFSGRQFSNSRSEMNVSTLELGDSALYLCASSSSAGQGSSTDTQYFGPGTRLTVL.

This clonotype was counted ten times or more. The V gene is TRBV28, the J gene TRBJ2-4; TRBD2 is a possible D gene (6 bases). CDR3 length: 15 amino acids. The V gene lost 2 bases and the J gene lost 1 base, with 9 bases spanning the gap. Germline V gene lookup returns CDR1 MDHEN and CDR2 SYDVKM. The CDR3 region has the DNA TGTGCCAGCAGTTTAGGAGGGGCGGCCAAAAACATTCAGTACTTC. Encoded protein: CASSLGGAAKNIQYF.

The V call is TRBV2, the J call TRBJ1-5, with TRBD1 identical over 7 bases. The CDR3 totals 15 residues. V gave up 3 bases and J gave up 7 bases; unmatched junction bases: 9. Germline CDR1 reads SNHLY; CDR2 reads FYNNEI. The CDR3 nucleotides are TGTGCCAGCAGTGACGTCCTAGGGGGCGAACAGCCCCAGCATTTT. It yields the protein CASSDVLGGEQPQHF.

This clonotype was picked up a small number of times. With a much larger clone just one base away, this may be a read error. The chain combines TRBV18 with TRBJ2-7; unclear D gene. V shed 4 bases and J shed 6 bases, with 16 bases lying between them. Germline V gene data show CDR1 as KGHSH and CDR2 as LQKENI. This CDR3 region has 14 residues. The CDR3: CASSRHGPRSEQYF. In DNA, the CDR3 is TGTGCCAGCTCACGGCATGGGCCGAGGTCCGAGCAGTACTTC.

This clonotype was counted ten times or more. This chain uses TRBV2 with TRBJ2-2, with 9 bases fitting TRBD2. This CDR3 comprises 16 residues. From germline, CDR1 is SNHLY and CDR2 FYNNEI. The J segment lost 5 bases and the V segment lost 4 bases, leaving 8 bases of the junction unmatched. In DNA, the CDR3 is TGTGCCAGCAGTGCCGCGATAGCGGGAGAGACCGGGGAGCTGTTTTTT. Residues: CASSAAIAGETGELFF.